Listed here are 19 T cell receptor beta chains from one sample, sequenced in a study of T-cell memory formation after mild COVID-19. Via MiXCR, TCRdb re-called the 5' RACE reads, giving one row per CDR3 protein. This sample has 350,000 to 450,000 distinct CDR3 sequences; around 24% occur once, and the top ten carry about 10%. Sequencing was done on a sample of PBMCs or a T cell subset sorted from them (not recorded which). Receptors originate from an adult woman who had mild COVID-19 (a few samples of this study predate the infection). Cell type and time point are not known.

The chain combines TRBV10-3 with TRBJ2-3; 8 bases are shared with TRBD2. This CDR3 is 14 amino acids long. CDR1 and CDR2 (germline): ENHRY, SYGVKD. The V segment lost 11 bases and the J segment 3 bases; nucleotides outside the gene matches: 10. This chain's CDR3 is CAARDGRGTDTQYF. DNA of the CDR3: TGTGCCGCGAGGGACGGGAGGGGTACAGATACGCAGTATTTT.

The count of this clonotype is one. The chain employs TRBV5-6 and TRBJ2-7; TRBD1 aligns across 7 bases. V lost 4 bases and J lost 0; bases outside the gene matches: 7. The germline V gene encodes CDR1 SGHDT and CDR2 YYEEEE. This CDR3 has 15 amino acids. CDR3 coding DNA: TGTGCCAGCAGCGAATTGGACAGGTCCTCCTACGAGCAGTACTTC. Its protein product is CASSELDRSSYEQYF.

There are a few counts of this clonotype. The gene calls are TRBV9 and TRBJ2-2; a weak D match, TRBD2 (6 bases). The germline V gene encodes CDR1 SGDLS and CDR2 YYNGEE. V lost 0 bases to trimming and J lost 4 bases, with 16 bases between them. The CDR3 totals 17 residues. CDR3 sequence reads: CASSVEVREQTTGELFF. CDR3 DNA sequence: TGTGCCAGCAGCGTAGAGGTTCGGGAGCAAACCACCGGGGAGCTGTTTTTT. The whole variable domain, filled in from reference TRBV9 and TRBJ2-2, reads DSGVTQTPKHLITATGQRVTLRCSPRSGDLSVYWYQQSLDQGLQFLIQYYNGEERAKGNILERFSAQQFPDLHSELNLSSLELGDSALYFCASSVEVREQTTGELFFGEGSRLTVL.

The CDR3 region is CASSLAPDRGRTGELFF. DNA of the CDR3: TGCGCCAGCAGCTTGGCCCCCGACAGGGGTCGGACCGGGGAGCTGTTTTTT. The chain carries TRBV5-1 and TRBJ2-2; 8 bases align to TRBD1. J was trimmed by 5 bases and V by 0 bases; bases with no gene match: 9. The CDR3 totals 17 residues. Germline-derived CDR1 and CDR2 are SGHRS and YFSETQ.

This clonotype has a single count. The chain employs TRBV20-1 and TRBJ2-3; D is perhaps TRBD1 (6 bases). Germline V gene sequence: CDR1 DFQATT, CDR2 SNEGSKA (reference sequence). This CDR3 has 12 amino acids. V dropped 4 bases and J dropped 3 bases, with 8 bases sitting between them. As DNA, the CDR3 is TGCAGTGCTACTGGACAGACAGATACGCAGTATTTT. It codes for CSATGQTDTQYF.

This clonotype was counted a few times. The chain is built from TRBV12-3 or TRBV12-4 and TRBJ2-7; D uncertain. Trimming stripped 4 bases from V and 6 bases from J, with 10 bases between. This CDR3 is built from 12 residues. CDR3 protein: CASSSRVGEQYF. The DNA for the CDR3 is TGTGCCAGCAGTTCCCGGGTCGGCGAGCAGTACTTC.

The table lists this clonotype with a few counts. The chain combines TRBV12-3 or TRBV12-4 with TRBJ2-7; 11 bases match TRBD1. The V gene end was trimmed by 4 bases and the J gene end by 5 bases; junction bases not matched to a gene: 1. The CDR3 length is 13 residues. The CDR3 nucleotides are TGTGCCAGCAGTTGGACAGGGGGCCACGAGCAGTACTTC. Protein sequence: CASSWTGGHEQYF.

The CDR3 region has the DNA TGTGCCAGCGGGCCTCCACAGGGTCCCGGAACTGAAGCTTTCTTT. It specifies CASGPPQGPGTEAFF. The chain combines TRBV7-9 with TRBJ1-1; weak D call: TRBD1 (6 bases). The V end lost 8 bases, the J end lost 5 bases, and 21 bases lay between the germline ends. The V gene's germline CDR1 is SEHNR and CDR2 FQNEAQ (reference sequence). This CDR3 has 15 amino acids. Complete variable domain (other parts from reference TRBV7-9 and TRBJ1-1): DTGVSQNPRHKITKRGQNVTFRCDPISEHNRLYWYRQTLGQGPEFLTYFQNEAQLEKSRLLSDRFSAERPKGSFSTLEIQRTEQGDSAMYLCASGPPQGPGTEAFFGQGTRLTVV.

This clonotype was seen more than once but under ten times. A junction boundary mismatches the germline segment, possibly from a read error. The chain joins TRBV2 to TRBJ2-2, with D possibly matching TRBD1 (6 bases). The CDR3 is 15 amino acids. Germline V lookup: CDR1 SNHLY, CDR2 FYNNEI. As DNA, the CDR3 is TGTGCCAGCAGAGAAGACAGGAAGGGCACCGGGGAGCTGTTTTTT. This encodes CASREDRKGTGELFF.

This clonotype has more than one count but fewer than ten. This rearrangement joins TRBV20-1 to TRBJ1-4; D is unclear. Germline values: CDR1 DFQATT, CDR2 SNEGSKA (reference sequence). CDR3 length: 12 residues. With 3 bases removed from V and 9 bases from J, the gap between germline ends came to 11 bases. CDR3 loop: CSASGGGQKLFF. CDR3 sequence (DNA): TGCAGTGCTAGTGGCGGTGGGCAAAAACTGTTTTTT.

The chain uses TRBV24-1 and TRBJ2-2; D might be TRBD1 (6 bases). Between the trimmed V and J ends, which lost 5 bases and 4 bases, there was a span of 13 bases. The CDR3 contains 15 residues. In germline, CDR1 is KGHDR, CDR2 SFDVKD. CDR3 DNA sequence: TGTGCCACCAGTGTAGCCAGGGGCGCCACCGGGGAGCTGTTTTTT. Encoded protein: CATSVARGATGELFF.

This chain uses TRBV20-1 with TRBJ2-7, with D possibly matching TRBD2 (6 bases). Per the germline V gene, CDR1 is DFQATT and CDR2 is SNEGSKA (reference sequence). This CDR3 contains 15 residues. The ends were cut back, 1 base at V and 5 bases at J, with 18 bases in the middle. CDR3 region: CSARAGGAGINEQYF. DNA for the CDR3: TGCAGTGCTAGAGCCGGAGGGGCTGGTATCAACGAGCAGTACTTC.

As DNA, the CDR3 is TGTGCCAGCTCCGGGACAGGGGACACCGGGGAGCTGTTTTTT. Its protein product is CASSGTGDTGELFF. The gene calls are TRBV2 and TRBJ2-2, with 10 positions matching TRBD1. The CDR3 sequence is 14 residues long. The V gene end was trimmed by 8 bases and the J gene end by 3 bases; junction bases not matched to a gene: 3. The germline V gene encodes CDR1 SNHLY and CDR2 FYNNEI.

The table lists this clonotype with a few counts. The DNA for the CDR3 is TGTGCCTGGAGTGGAGGGGCCGCGAACACCGGGGAGCTGTTTTTT. As protein: CAWSGGAANTGELFF. V usage is TRBV30 and J usage is TRBJ2-2, with D tentatively TRBD1 or TRBD2 (5 bases each). This CDR3 is built from 15 residues. Per germline, CDR1 GTSNPN and CDR2 SVGIG (reference sequence). V lost 1 base, J lost 0 bases, and 9 bases lay in between. The full variable domain, rest sourced from reference TRBV30 and TRBJ2-2, is SQTIHQWPATLVQPVGSPLSLECTVEGTSNPNLYWYRQAAGRGLQLLFYSVGIGQISSEVPQNLSASRPQDRQFILSSKKLLLSDSGFYLCAWSGGAANTGELFFGEGSRLTVL.

The V gene is TRBV7-9, the J gene TRBJ2-7; 8 bases line up with TRBD2. The J segment lost 1 base and the V segment lost 0 bases, leaving 5 bases of the junction unmatched. There are 16 residues in the CDR3. Germline assignment: CDR1 SEHNR and CDR2 FQNEAQ (reference sequence). CDR3 DNA sequence: TGTGCCAGCAGCTTAGCCCCTAGCGGGCGGTCCTACGAGCAGTACTTC. Its protein is CASSLAPSGRSYEQYF. Full variable domain (rest looked up from reference TRBV7-9 and TRBJ2-7): DTGVSQNPRHKITKRGQNVTFRCDPISEHNRLYWYRQTLGQGPEFLTYFQNEAQLEKSRLLSDRFSAERPKGSFSTLEIQRTEQGDSAMYLCASSLAPSGRSYEQYFGPGTRLTVT.

There are many counts of this clonotype. J is TRBJ2-5 and V is TRBV12-3 or TRBV12-4; the match to TRBD2 covers 8 bases. After removal of 4 bases from V and 2 bases from J, the junction contained 9 bases not matched to a gene. The CDR3 sequence is 16 residues long. CDR3 DNA: TGTGCCAGCAGTTCCCCCACGGGGGGGAGGCAAGAGACCCAGTACTTC. Translated: CASSSPTGGRQETQYF.

V gene TRBV9 combines with J gene TRBJ1-1, with D tentatively TRBD1 (5 bases). The CDR3 length is 14 residues. The V and J ends lost 4 bases and 10 bases respectively, with 20 bases between them. Germline V CDR1 and CDR2: SGDLS, YYNGEE. CDR3 in DNA: TGTGCCAGCAGCCCATCCGGGACGCCGACCGGAGCTTTCTTT. Protein: CASSPSGTPTGAFF.

Only a few counts were recorded for this clonotype. The chain combines TRBV5-1 with TRBJ2-7; D possibly corresponds to TRBD2 (6 bases). The CDR3 spans 13 residues. Trimming left V 5 bases short and J 2 bases short, with 11 bases between. Germline assignment: CDR1 SGHRS and CDR2 YFSETQ. The CDR3 here is CASRWTTAYEQYF. The DNA for the CDR3 is TGCGCCAGCAGGTGGACTACCGCCTACGAGCAGTACTTC.

The chain uses TRBV4-2 and TRBJ2-3; D gene ambiguous. CDR3 size: 15 residues. Trimming took 3 bases from V and 0 from J, leaving 10 bases between them. Germline lookup yields CDR1 LGHNA and CDR2 YNFKEQ. The CDR3 DNA reads TGTGCCAGCAGCCAGGACCTGGATAGCACAGATACGCAGTATTTT. It codes for CASSQDLDSTDTQYF.